Listed below are T cell receptor beta chains from one sample, sequenced in a study of blood T cell repertoires in COVID-19. Sequenced by immunoSEQ multiplex PCR; TCRdb stores in-frame clones only, minus some. The sample holds 150,000 to 200,000 clones, around nine tenths seen once. Sequencing was performed on peripheral blood. These TCRs come from a man in his 70s with active or convalescent COVID-19. The CDR3 runs from the conserved cysteine through the conserved F or W. The order of the fields is V gene, clone size, J gene, D gene, CDR3 DNA, CDR3 protein. D genes are given only for firm matches. Clone size is shown for a subset of rows, as once, few, many or a class of expanded clone.

>TRBV5-4|NA|TRBJ2-5|NA
TGTGCCAGCAGCTTGGCCGCCAGGGGAGAGACCCAGTACTTC
CASSLAARGETQYF
>TRBV3-1/TRBV3-2|NA|TRBJ2-1|TRBD1
TGTGCCAGCAGCCCGGGACAGTATTACAATGAGCAGTTCTTC
CASSPGQYYNEQFF
>TRBV11-2|NA|TRBJ2-3|TRBD1
TGTGCCAGCAGCTTAGAAGGGCAGGGGGCAGATACGCAGTATTTT
CASSLEGQGADTQYF
>TRBV28|NA|TRBJ2-5|NA
TGTGCCAGCAGCCTGCCGCGGGGTTCACGAGAGACCCAGTACTTC
CASSLPRGSRETQYF
>TRBV4-3|few|TRBJ2-1|NA
TGCGCCAGCAGCCAGGCCCCTTGGCAGGTTCGTAATGAGCAGTTCTTC
CASSQAPWQVRNEQFF
>TRBV5-5|NA|TRBJ2-2|NA
TGTGCCAGCAGCTTGGCCCACGGGAACACCGGGGAGCTGTTTTTT
CASSLAHGNTGELFF
>TRBV10-1|NA|TRBJ2-3|NA
TGCGCCAGCAGTGAGTCAGGGGCAAATACGCAGTATTTT
CASSESGANTQYF
>TRBV2|NA|TRBJ1-1|NA
TGTGCCAGCAGTGTGGCCCAGGTGAGTGGCACTGAAGCTTTCTTT
CASSVAQVSGTEAFF
>TRBV5-1|NA|TRBJ1-2|NA
TGCGCCAGCAGCAGCGCAGAGAGTTACTATGGCTACACCTTC
CASSSAESYYGYTF
>TRBV10-3|NA|TRBJ1-1|NA
TGTGCCATCGGCCGGGTTCCTAACACTGAAGCTTTCTTT
CAIGRVPNTEAFF